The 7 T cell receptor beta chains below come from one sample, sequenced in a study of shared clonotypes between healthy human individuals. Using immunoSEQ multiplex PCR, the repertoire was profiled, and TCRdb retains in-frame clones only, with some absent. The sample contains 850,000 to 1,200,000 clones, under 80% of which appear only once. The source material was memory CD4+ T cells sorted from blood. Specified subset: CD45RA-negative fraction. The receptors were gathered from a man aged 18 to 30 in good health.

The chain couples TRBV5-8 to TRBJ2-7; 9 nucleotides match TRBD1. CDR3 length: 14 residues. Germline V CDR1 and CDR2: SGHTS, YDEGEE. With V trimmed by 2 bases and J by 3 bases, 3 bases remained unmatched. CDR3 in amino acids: CASSFLTGGYEQYF. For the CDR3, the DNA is TGTGCCAGCAGCTTCCTGACAGGGGGCTACGAGCAGTACTTC.

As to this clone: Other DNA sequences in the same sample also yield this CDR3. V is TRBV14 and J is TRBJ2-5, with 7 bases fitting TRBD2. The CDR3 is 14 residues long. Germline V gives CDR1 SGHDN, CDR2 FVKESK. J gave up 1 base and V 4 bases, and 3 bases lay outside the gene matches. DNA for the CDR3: TGTGCCAGCAGCCGAGGACTAGTCCAAGAGACCCAGTACTTC. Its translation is CASSRGLVQETQYF.

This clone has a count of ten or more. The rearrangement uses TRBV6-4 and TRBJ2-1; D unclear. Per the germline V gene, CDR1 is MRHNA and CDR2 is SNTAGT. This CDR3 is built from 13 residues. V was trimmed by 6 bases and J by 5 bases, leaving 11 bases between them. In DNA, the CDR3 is TGTGCCAGCAGGGTCCGATGGGACAATGAGCAGTTCTTC. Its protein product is CASRVRWDNEQFF.

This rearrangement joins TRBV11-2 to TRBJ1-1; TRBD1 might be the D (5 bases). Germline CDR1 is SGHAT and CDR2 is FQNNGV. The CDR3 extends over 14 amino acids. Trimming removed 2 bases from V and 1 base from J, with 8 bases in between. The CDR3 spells CASSLRGSNTEAFF. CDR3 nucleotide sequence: TGTGCCAGCAGCTTAAGGGGCTCGAACACTGAAGCTTTCTTT.

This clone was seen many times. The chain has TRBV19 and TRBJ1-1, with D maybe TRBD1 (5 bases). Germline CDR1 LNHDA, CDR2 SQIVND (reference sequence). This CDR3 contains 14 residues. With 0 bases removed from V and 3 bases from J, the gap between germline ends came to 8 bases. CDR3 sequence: CASSIDPGYTEAFF. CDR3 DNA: TGTGCCAGTAGTATAGATCCAGGGTACACTGAAGCTTTCTTT.

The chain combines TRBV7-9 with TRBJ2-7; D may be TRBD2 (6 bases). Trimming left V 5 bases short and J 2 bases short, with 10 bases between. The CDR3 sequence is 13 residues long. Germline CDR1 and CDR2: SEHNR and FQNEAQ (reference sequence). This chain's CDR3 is CASSPRGAYEQYF. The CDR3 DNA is TGTGCCAGCAGCCCGCGGGGAGCCTACGAGCAGTACTTC.

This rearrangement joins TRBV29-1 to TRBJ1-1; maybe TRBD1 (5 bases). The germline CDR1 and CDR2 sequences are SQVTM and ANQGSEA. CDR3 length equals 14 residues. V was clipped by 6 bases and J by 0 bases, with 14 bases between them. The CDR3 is CSVPVGQLNTEAFF. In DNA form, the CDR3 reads TGCAGCGTCCCCGTGGGGCAGTTGAACACTGAAGCTTTCTTT.